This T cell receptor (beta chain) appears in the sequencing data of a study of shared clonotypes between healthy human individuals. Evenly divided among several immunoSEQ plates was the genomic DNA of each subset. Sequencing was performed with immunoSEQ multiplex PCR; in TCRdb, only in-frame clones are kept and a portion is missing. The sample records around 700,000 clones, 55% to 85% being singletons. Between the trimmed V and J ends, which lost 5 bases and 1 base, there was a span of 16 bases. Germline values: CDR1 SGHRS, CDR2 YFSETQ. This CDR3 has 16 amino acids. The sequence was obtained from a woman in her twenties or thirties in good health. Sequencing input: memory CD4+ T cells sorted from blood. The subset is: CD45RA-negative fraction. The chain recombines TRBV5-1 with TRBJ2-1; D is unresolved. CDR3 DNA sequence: TGCGCCAGCAGGGGTGGGGTTCAGGCTTCCTACAATGAGCAGTTCTTC. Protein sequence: CASRGGVQASYNEQFF.